These T cell receptor beta chains were read from a single sample in a study of T cells in Graves' hyperthyroidism and ophthalmopathy. MiXCR was run by TCRdb on the multiplex PCR reads, yielding one entry per CDR3 protein. Here the sample spans approximately 620,000 distinct CDR3 sequences, approximately 16% being singletons. What was sequenced was blood. These receptors all come from a woman between 40 and 50 years old with Graves' ophthalmopathy. Each CDR3 is given with its conserved first and last residue. The D gene is left open where the match is weak. The listing skips clone size in some rows; elsewhere it reads once, few, many or a size class.

CDR3: CASSPGASGTPSYEQYF
DNA: TGCGCCAGCAGCCCGGGGGCTAGCGGGACGCCATCCTACGAGCAGTACTTC
J: TRBJ2-7
V: TRBV5-1
D: TRBD2
size: NA
length: 17

CDR3: CASRWLGNEKLFF
DNA: TGTGCCAGCAGATGGCTGGGGAATGAAAAACTGTTTTTT
J: TRBJ1-4
V: TRBV27
D: NA
size: NA
length: 13

CDR3: CASSFLERNEQFF
DNA: TGTGCCAGCAGTTTCTTAGAACGCAATGAGCAGTTCTTC
J: TRBJ2-1
V: TRBV28
D: NA
size: many
length: 13

CDR3: CASSLIRRFSTDTQYF
DNA: TGTGCCAGCAGCCTTATCCGCAGGTTTAGCACAGATACGCAGTATTTT
J: TRBJ2-3
V: TRBV14
D: NA
size: few
length: 16

CDR3: CASSESSGSSAEQFF
DNA: TGCGCCAGCAGTGAATCGAGCGGGAGTAGCGCTGAGCAGTTCTTC
J: TRBJ2-1
V: TRBV10-1
D: TRBD2
size: few
length: 15

CDR3: CAIRPRLAGVSYNEQFF
DNA: TGTGCCATCAGGCCCCGACTAGCGGGAGTCTCCTACAATGAGCAGTTCTTC
J: TRBJ2-1
V: TRBV10-3
D: TRBD2
size: NA
length: 17

CDR3: CATLTRSQETQYF
DNA: TGTGCCACCTTAACGAGGTCACAAGAGACCCAGTACTTC
J: TRBJ2-5
V: TRBV6-2/TRBV6-3
D: NA
size: many
length: 13

CDR3: CSVESPGGGSDTQYF
DNA: TGCAGCGTTGAATCCCCGGGAGGCGGATCAGATACGCAGTATTTT
J: TRBJ2-3
V: TRBV29-1
D: TRBD2
size: many
length: 15

CDR3: CASSQDSDEGSGNTIYF
DNA: TGCGCCAGCAGCCAAGATTCGGATGAGGGCTCTGGAAACACCATATATTTT
J: TRBJ1-3
V: TRBV4-1
D: NA
size: NA
length: 17

CDR3: CASRPNRGPSSYNEQFF
DNA: TGTGCCAGCAGACCAAACAGGGGGCCAAGCTCCTACAATGAGCAGTTCTTC
J: TRBJ2-1
V: TRBV6-2/TRBV6-3
D: TRBD1
size: many
length: 17

CDR3: CASSDGGTDTQYF
DNA: TGTGCCAGCAGCGATGGGGGCACAGATACGCAGTATTTT
J: TRBJ2-3
V: TRBV28
D: NA
size: NA
length: 13

CDR3: CSARVRREGYEQYF
DNA: TGCAGTGCTAGAGTCCGCCGGGAGGGGTACGAGCAGTACTTC
J: TRBJ2-7
V: TRBV20-1
D: TRBD2
size: many
length: 14

CDR3: CASSRRGTSYEQYF
DNA: TGTGCCAGCAGCCGCAGGGGAACTTCCTACGAGCAGTACTTC
J: TRBJ2-7
V: TRBV7-8
D: NA
size: few
length: 14

CDR3: CASSYNSGRAPDTQYF
DNA: TGTGCCAGCAGTTACAATAGCGGGAGGGCCCCAGATACGCAGTATTTT
J: TRBJ2-3
V: TRBV6-5
D: TRBD2
size: NA
length: 16

CDR3: CASSPRQGRLDGYTF
DNA: TGCGCCAGCAGCCCCCGACAGGGTCGATTAGATGGCTACACCTTC
J: TRBJ1-2
V: TRBV5-1
D: TRBD1
size: NA
length: 15

CDR3: CASSLQREGYNEQFF
DNA: TGTGCCAGCAGCTTACAGCGGGAGGGTTACAATGAGCAGTTCTTC
J: TRBJ2-1
V: TRBV7-3
D: TRBD2
size: NA
length: 15

CDR3: CASSPTGGRLTEAFF
DNA: TGTGCCAGCAGCCCCACGGGGGGGCGTTTAACTGAAGCTTTCTTT
J: TRBJ1-1
V: TRBV7-3
D: NA
size: many
length: 15